A single sample is the source of the 6 T cell receptor beta chains below, sequenced in a study of shared clonotypes between healthy human individuals. Using immunoSEQ multiplex PCR, the repertoire was profiled, and TCRdb retains in-frame clones only, with some absent. Of about 990,000 clones in the sample, approximately 80% were seen once. Sequencing was done on a sample of memory CD4+ T cells from PBMCs. Subset: CD45RA-negative fraction. These receptors all come from a man younger than 35 in good health. Some clones in this sample may be carry-over from other donors' samples.

This clone was picked up one time. The V gene is TRBV7-8, the J gene TRBJ2-5, with 10 bases aligning to TRBD2. The CDR3 sequence is 16 residues long. Looked up from germline, CDR1 is SGHVS and CDR2 is FQNEAQ. After removal of 5 bases from V and 5 bases from J, the junction contained 11 bases not matched to a gene. The CDR3 DNA reads as TGTGCCAGCAGCCCCGAGGGGGGACTAGCGACGGAGACCCAGTACTTC. Translating it yields CASSPEGGLATETQYF. The complete variable domain, with remaining parts taken from reference TRBV7-8 and TRBJ2-5, reads GAGVSQSPRYKVAKRGQDVALRCDPISGHVSLFWYQQALGQGPEFLTYFQNEAQLDKSGLPSDRFFAERPEGSVSTLKIQRTQQEDSAVYLCASSPEGGLATETQYFGPGTRLLVL.

The chain is built from TRBV7-2 and TRBJ2-7, with TRBD1 matching 10 bases. The CDR3 totals 14 residues. Germline V lookup: CDR1 SGHTA, CDR2 FQGNSA. The ends lost 4 bases at V and 4 bases at J; junction bases unmatched: 4. The CDR3 here is CASSSDRGWYEQYF. For the CDR3, the DNA is TGTGCCAGCAGCTCGGACAGGGGGTGGTACGAGCAGTACTTC.

The chain has TRBV15 and TRBJ2-7; 10 nucleotides line up with TRBD2. The CDR3 is 14 residues long. Germline trimming cut 3 bases from V and 6 bases from J; bases unmatched to any gene: 5. Germline V gene lookup returns CDR1 LNHNV and CDR2 YYDKDF (reference sequence). CDR3 amino acids: CATSRLAGAFEQYF. DNA of the CDR3: TGTGCCACCAGCAGGCTAGCGGGAGCTTTCGAGCAGTACTTC.

The chain has TRBV5-1 and TRBJ2-2; the match to TRBD2 covers 8 bases. The CDR3 consists of 15 residues. CDR1 is SGHRS, CDR2 YFSETQ, per germline. J gave up 5 bases and V 4 bases, and 7 bases lay outside the gene matches. The CDR3 DNA reads as TGCGCCAGCAGCCCCGGGACTAGAGGAACCGGGGAGCTGTTTTTT. Translating gives CASSPGTRGTGELFF.

This chain links TRBV2 with TRBJ2-3; D is unclear. CDR3 size: 11 residues. The V gene lost 7 bases and the J gene lost 8 bases, with 10 bases spanning the gap. Looked up from germline, CDR1 is SNHLY and CDR2 is FYNNEI. Here the CDR3 reads CASMPAFTQYF. The CDR3, as DNA: TGTGCCAGCATGCCTGCCTTTACGCAGTATTTT.

This chain joins TRBV7-8 and TRBJ2-5; 12 positions match TRBD2. CDR3 length equals 16 residues. V shed 5 bases, J shed 5 bases, and the junction held 9 bases outside the gene matches. Germline V gene lookup returns CDR1 SGHVS and CDR2 FQNEAQ. The CDR3 loop reads CASSQRLAGVMETQYF. The DNA of the CDR3 is TGTGCCAGCAGCCAACGACTAGCGGGAGTTATGGAGACCCAGTACTTC.